This T cell receptor beta chain derives from a study of identical twins. Unique molecular identifiers were present on the cDNA, which also gained a universal primer site by template switching. TCRdb re-called the 5' RACE reads with MiXCR, one entry per CDR3 protein. The sample contains 1,800,000 or so distinct CDR3 sequences, about 32% of which appear only once. Concerning this clonotype: Antigen: not known.

Trimming pared 3 bases from V and 6 bases from J, leaving 12 bases between. Germline-derived CDR1 and CDR2 are MDHEN and SYDVKM. The CDR3 sequence is 14 residues long. General observations from the study: Invariant cells of the MAIT and iNKT types might have partly distorted the zero-insertion analyses.

This sequence joins TRBV28 and TRBJ1-5; tentative D call: TRBD1 (5 bases). The TCR sequence derives from a newborn girl in good health. The sample taken for sequencing was cord blood. Here the CDR3 reads CASSLGGGAQPQHF. CDR3 DNA sequence: TGTGCCAGCAGTTTGGGGGGGGGTGCTCAGCCCCAGCATTTT.